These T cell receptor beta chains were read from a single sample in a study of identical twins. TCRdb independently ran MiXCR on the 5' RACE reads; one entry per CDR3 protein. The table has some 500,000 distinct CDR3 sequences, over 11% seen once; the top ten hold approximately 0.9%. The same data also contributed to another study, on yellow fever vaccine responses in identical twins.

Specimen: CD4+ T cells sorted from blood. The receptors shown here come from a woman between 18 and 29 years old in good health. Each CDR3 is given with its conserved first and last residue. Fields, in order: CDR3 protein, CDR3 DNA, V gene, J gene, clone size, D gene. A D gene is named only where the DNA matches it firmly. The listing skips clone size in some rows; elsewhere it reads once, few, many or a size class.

CDR3: CASTNGSGGVWETQYF; DNA: TGTGCCAGCACAAACGGGAGCGGGGGCGTTTGGGAGACCCAGTACTTC; V: TRBV6-1; J: TRBJ2-5; size: few; D: TRBD2
CDR3: CATLAPAHEQYF; DNA: TGTGCCACCCTGGCCCCTGCCCACGAGCAGTACTTC; V: TRBV7-4; J: TRBJ2-7; size: .; D: .
CDR3: CASSSRERTDTQYF; DNA: TGTGCCAGCAGCAGCAGGGAACGCACAGATACGCAGTATTTT; V: TRBV5-6; J: TRBJ2-3; size: many; D: .
CDR3: CASSTRNGLGQSYEQYF; DNA: TGTGCCAGCAGCACCCGGAACGGGTTGGGACAGAGCTACGAGCAGTACTTC; V: TRBV7-9; J: TRBJ2-7; size: .; D: TRBD1
CDR3: CASGSSYNEQFF; DNA: TGTGCCAGCGGGTCTTCCTACAATGAGCAGTTCTTC; V: TRBV6-2/TRBV6-3; J: TRBJ2-1; size: many; D: .
CDR3: CASSLDDRSTGELFF; DNA: TGTGCCAGCAGCTTAGACGACAGGTCAACCGGGGAGCTGTTTTTT; V: TRBV7-8; J: TRBJ2-2; size: .; D: .
CDR3: CASSYSDRGEQYF; DNA: TGTGCCAGCAGTTACTCCGACAGGGGCGAGCAGTACTTC; V: TRBV6-6; J: TRBJ2-7; size: few; D: TRBD1
CDR3: CASSLRASGAYEQYF; DNA: TGTGCCAGCAGCTTAAGGGCTAGCGGAGCCTACGAGCAGTACTTC; V: TRBV7-9; J: TRBJ2-7; size: few; D: TRBD2
CDR3: CSVEGDRGETYEQYF; DNA: TGCAGCGTTGAAGGGGATCGGGGCGAGACCTACGAGCAGTACTTC; V: TRBV29-1; J: TRBJ2-7; size: few; D: .
CDR3: CASSYGRKPTNYGYTF; DNA: TGTGCCAGCAGTTACGGACGAAAGCCTACTAACTATGGCTACACCTTC; V: TRBV6-5; J: TRBJ1-2; size: few; D: .
CDR3: CASSALAGVGNEQFF; DNA: TGTGCCAGCAGTGCCCTAGCGGGAGTTGGGAATGAGCAGTTCTTC; V: TRBV6-2/TRBV6-3; J: TRBJ2-1; size: many; D: TRBD2
CDR3: CASSSTGSEQYF; DNA: TGTGCCAGCAGCTCGACAGGCAGCGAGCAGTACTTC; V: TRBV7-3; J: TRBJ2-7; size: few; D: .
CDR3: CSARVGLAGAIGELFF; DNA: TGCAGTGCTAGAGTAGGTCTAGCGGGAGCAATCGGGGAGCTGTTTTTT; V: TRBV20-1; J: TRBJ2-2; size: .; D: TRBD2
CDR3: CATSRGAAGGLRNEQFF; DNA: TGTGCCACCAGCAGAGGCGCAGCGGGAGGGCTGCGCAATGAGCAGTTCTTC; V: TRBV15; J: TRBJ2-1; size: few; D: TRBD2
CDR3: CSASRDTQYF; DNA: TGCAGTGCTAGTAGAGATACGCAGTATTTT; V: TRBV20-1; J: TRBJ2-3; size: .; D: .
CDR3: CASSSPSRVSTDTQYF; DNA: TGTGCCAGCAGTTCACCATCCAGGGTTAGCACAGATACGCAGTATTTT; V: TRBV12-3/TRBV12-4; J: TRBJ2-3; size: .; D: .
CDR3: CASSWYGTANTEAFF; DNA: TGCGCCAGCAGCTGGTACGGGACAGCGAACACTGAAGCTTTCTTT; V: TRBV5-1; J: TRBJ1-1; size: .; D: TRBD1
CDR3: CASSLGRRERIYEQYF; DNA: TGTGCCAGCAGCTTAGGGAGAAGGGAGCGGATCTACGAGCAGTACTTC; V: TRBV7-8; J: TRBJ2-7; size: few; D: .
CDR3: CASSRGQGTETQYF; DNA: TGCGCCAGCAGCCGAGGACAGGGGACGGAGACCCAGTACTTC; V: TRBV5-1; J: TRBJ2-5; size: many; D: TRBD1
CDR3: CASSLERDSPTAFF; DNA: TGTGCCAGCAGCTTAGAGAGGGACTCTCCCACCGCTTTCTTT; V: TRBV11-2; J: TRBJ1-1; size: few; D: .
CDR3: CASSGTATYEQYF; DNA: TGTGCCAGCTCCGGGACAGCGACTTACGAGCAGTACTTC; V: TRBV28; J: TRBJ2-7; size: few; D: TRBD1
CDR3: CSARDRAAHSYNEQFF; DNA: TGCAGTGCTAGAGATCGGGCAGCACACTCCTACAATGAGCAGTTCTTC; V: TRBV20-1; J: TRBJ2-1; size: few; D: .
CDR3: CSARDFGGPYNEQFF; DNA: TGCAGTGCTAGAGATTTCGGGGGTCCCTACAATGAGCAGTTCTTC; V: TRBV20-1; J: TRBJ2-1; size: few; D: .
CDR3: CASSQGGLRSYEQYF; DNA: TGTGCCAGCAGCCAAGGAGGTCTTCGCTCCTACGAGCAGTACTTC; V: TRBV3-1; J: TRBJ2-7; size: .; D: .
CDR3: CASSPTGSGNIQYF; DNA: TGTGCCAGCAGCCCGACCGGGTCTGGGAACATTCAGTACTTC; V: TRBV3-1; J: TRBJ2-4; size: .; D: .
CDR3: CSASRQTGREETQYF; DNA: TGCAGTGCTAGTAGACAGACAGGGCGGGAAGAGACCCAGTACTTC; V: TRBV20-1; J: TRBJ2-5; size: few; D: TRBD1
CDR3: CASSQPAYGDTQYF; DNA: TGTGCCAGCAGTCAGCCGGCGTATGGAGATACGCAGTATTTT; V: TRBV6-1; J: TRBJ2-3; size: few; D: .
CDR3: CASSPPSGQPQHF; DNA: TGTGCCAGCAGCCCCCCGAGCGGGCAGCCCCAGCATTTT; V: TRBV7-2; J: TRBJ1-5; size: .; D: .
CDR3: CASSYSGLAGAGVGAQYF; DNA: TGTGCCAGCAGTTACTCGGGACTAGCGGGAGCTGGGGTTGGGGCGCAGTATTTT; V: TRBV6-5; J: TRBJ2-3; size: many; D: TRBD2
CDR3: CASSARIEDTQYF; DNA: TGTGCCAGCAGCGCAAGGATTGAAGATACGCAGTATTTT; V: TRBV7-8; J: TRBJ2-3; size: .; D: .
CDR3: CAISPGRRDGYTF; DNA: TGTGCCATCAGTCCCGGTAGGAGGGATGGCTACACCTTC; V: TRBV10-3; J: TRBJ1-2; size: .; D: .
CDR3: CATSGGDTEAFF; DNA: TGTGCCACCAGCGGGGGGGACACTGAAGCTTTCTTT; V: TRBV15; J: TRBJ1-1; size: .; D: .
CDR3: CSAPTLPRAFF; DNA: TGCAGTGCTCCCACGCTCCCAAGGGCTTTCTTT; V: TRBV20-1; J: TRBJ1-1; size: .; D: .
CDR3: CASSLPGAPETQYF; DNA: TGCGCCAGCAGCTTGCCAGGAGCCCCAGAGACCCAGTACTTC; V: TRBV5-1; J: TRBJ2-5; size: few; D: .
CDR3: CSVEGRQGRSYEQYF; DNA: TGCAGCGTTGAAGGTCGGCAGGGAAGGAGCTACGAGCAGTACTTC; V: TRBV29-1; J: TRBJ2-7; size: many; D: .
CDR3: CASSSKGGVGLTEAFF; DNA: TGTGCCAGCAGTTCGAAAGGAGGAGTGGGGCTCACTGAAGCTTTCTTT; V: TRBV6-5; J: TRBJ1-1; size: .; D: .
CDR3: CASSSGGQGFAPLHF; DNA: TGCGCCAGCAGCTCGGGGGGACAGGGGTTTGCACCCCTCCACTTT; V: TRBV5-1; J: TRBJ1-6; size: .; D: TRBD1
CDR3: CASRDGTVYGYTF; DNA: TGTGCCAGCAGGGACGGGACAGTCTATGGCTACACCTTC; V: TRBV6-1; J: TRBJ1-2; size: .; D: TRBD1
CDR3: CASSFSSETQYF; DNA: TGCGCCAGCAGCTTCAGCTCGGAGACCCAGTACTTC; V: TRBV5-1; J: TRBJ2-5; size: many; D: .
CDR3: CSVEGGGLTDTQYF; DNA: TGCAGCGTTGAAGGGGGGGGCCTCACAGATACGCAGTATTTT; V: TRBV29-1; J: TRBJ2-3; size: many; D: .
CDR3: CSVEDASGAGNTYNEQFF; DNA: TGCAGCGTTGAAGATGCCTCGGGAGCGGGGAATACCTACAATGAGCAGTTCTTC; V: TRBV29-1; J: TRBJ2-1; size: .; D: TRBD2
CDR3: CASSTGLAGGPETQYF; DNA: TGTGCCAGCAGCACTGGACTAGCGGGGGGGCCAGAGACCCAGTACTTC; V: TRBV7-9; J: TRBJ2-5; size: .; D: TRBD2
CDR3: CASSFFVGTSGHPETQYF; DNA: TGTGCCAGCAGTTTTTTTGTTGGGACTAGCGGGCATCCGGAGACCCAGTACTTC; V: TRBV12-3/TRBV12-4; J: TRBJ2-5; size: few; D: TRBD2
CDR3: CASSLGLAGGQFF; DNA: TGTGCCAGCAGCTTGGGCCTAGCGGGGGGTCAGTTCTTC; V: TRBV5-4; J: TRBJ2-1; size: few; D: TRBD2
CDR3: CASTEGGRGYEQFF; DNA: TGTGCCAGCACCGAGGGGGGGAGAGGATATGAGCAGTTCTTC; V: TRBV2; J: TRBJ2-1; size: few; D: .
CDR3: CASSLKQGAVYEQYF; DNA: TGCGCCAGCAGCTTGAAACAGGGGGCTGTGTACGAGCAGTACTTC; V: TRBV5-1; J: TRBJ2-7; size: many; D: TRBD1
CDR3: CASSRGLAGIDEQFF; DNA: TGTGCCAGCAGTCGGGGACTAGCGGGAATCGATGAGCAGTTCTTC; V: TRBV6-2/TRBV6-3; J: TRBJ2-1; size: .; D: TRBD2
CDR3: CASSQDALAGIGSSYNEQFF; DNA: TGCGCCAGCAGCCAGGATGCACTAGCGGGAATTGGAAGCTCCTACAATGAGCAGTTCTTC; V: TRBV4-3; J: TRBJ2-1; size: few; D: TRBD2
CDR3: CASSYSITFQETQYF; DNA: TGTGCCAGCAGTTACTCGATCACCTTCCAAGAGACCCAGTACTTC; V: TRBV6-5; J: TRBJ2-5; size: .; D: .
CDR3: CASSPLAGGTAGTDTQYF; DNA: TGTGCCAGCAGTCCCCTAGCGGGGGGGACCGCTGGCACAGATACGCAGTATTTT; V: TRBV12-3/TRBV12-4; J: TRBJ2-3; size: .; D: TRBD2
CDR3: CASSRRTATGSHEQYF; DNA: TGCGCCAGCAGCCGTAGGACGGCGACGGGGTCCCACGAGCAGTACTTC; V: TRBV4-1; J: TRBJ2-7; size: few; D: .
CDR3: CASSRGDAKNIQYF; DNA: TGTGCCAGCAGCCGAGGGGACGCCAAAAACATTCAGTACTTC; V: TRBV3-1; J: TRBJ2-4; size: .; D: .